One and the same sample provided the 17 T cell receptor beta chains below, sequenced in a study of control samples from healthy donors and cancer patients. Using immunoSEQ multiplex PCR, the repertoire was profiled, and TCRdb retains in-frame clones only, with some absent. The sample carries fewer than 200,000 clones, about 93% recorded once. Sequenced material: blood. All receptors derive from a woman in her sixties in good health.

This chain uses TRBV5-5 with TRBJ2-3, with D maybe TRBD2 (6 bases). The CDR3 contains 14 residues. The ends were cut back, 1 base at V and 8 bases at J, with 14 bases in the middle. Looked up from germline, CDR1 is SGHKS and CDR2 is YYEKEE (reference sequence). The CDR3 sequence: CASSLRSWEVTQYF. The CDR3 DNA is TGTGCCAGCAGCTTGCGGTCATGGGAGGTTACGCAGTATTTT.

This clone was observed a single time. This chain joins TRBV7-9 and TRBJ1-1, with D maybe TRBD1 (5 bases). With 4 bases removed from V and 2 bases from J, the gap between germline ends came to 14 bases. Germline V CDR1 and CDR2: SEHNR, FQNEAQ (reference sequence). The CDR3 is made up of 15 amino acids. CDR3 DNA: TGTGCCAGCAGCTCAGGTGGGGGTTATAACACTGAAGCTTTCTTT. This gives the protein CASSSGGGYNTEAFF.

CDR3 coding DNA: TGCGCCAGCAGCGCCTTGGGGGCAGGGACAGATACGCAGTATTTT. Translation: CASSALGAGTDTQYF. V is TRBV5-1 and J is TRBJ2-3, with D perhaps TRBD1 (6 bases). V was clipped by 4 bases and J by 3 bases, with 15 bases between them. The CDR3 extends over 15 amino acids. The germline V gene encodes CDR1 SGHRS and CDR2 YFSETQ.

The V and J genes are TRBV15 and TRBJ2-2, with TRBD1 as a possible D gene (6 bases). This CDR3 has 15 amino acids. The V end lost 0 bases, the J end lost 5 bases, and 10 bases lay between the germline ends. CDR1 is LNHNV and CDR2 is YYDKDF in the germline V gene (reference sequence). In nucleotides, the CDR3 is TGTGCCACCAGCAGAGAAAACAGGGTGACCGGGGAGCTGTTTTTT. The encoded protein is CATSRENRVTGELFF.

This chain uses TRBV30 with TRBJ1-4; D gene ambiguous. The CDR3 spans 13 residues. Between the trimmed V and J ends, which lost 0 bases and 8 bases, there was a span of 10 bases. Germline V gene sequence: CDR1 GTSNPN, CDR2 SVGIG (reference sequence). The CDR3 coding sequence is TGTGCCTGGAGTGTCGGGATTAGGGAAAAACTGTTTTTT. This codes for CAWSVGIREKLFF.

Here the CDR3 reads CASSVVPGEKLFF. The CDR3 nucleotides are TGTGCCAGCAGCGTAGTGCCTGGCGAAAAACTGTTTTTT. The chain carries TRBV9 and TRBJ1-4; no clear D. V was cut by 0 bases and J by 8 bases, with 8 bases left in between. Germline assignment: CDR1 SGDLS and CDR2 YYNGEE. There are 13 residues in the CDR3.

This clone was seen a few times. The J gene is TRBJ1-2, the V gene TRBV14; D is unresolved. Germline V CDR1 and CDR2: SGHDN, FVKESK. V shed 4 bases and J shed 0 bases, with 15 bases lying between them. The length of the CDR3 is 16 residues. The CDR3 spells CASSPPFGEPNYGYTF. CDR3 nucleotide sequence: TGTGCCAGCAGCCCCCCCTTCGGGGAACCTAACTATGGCTACACCTTC.

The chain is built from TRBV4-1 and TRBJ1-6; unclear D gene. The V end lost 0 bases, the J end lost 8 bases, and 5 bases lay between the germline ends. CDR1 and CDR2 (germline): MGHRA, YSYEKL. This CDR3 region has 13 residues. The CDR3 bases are TGCGCCAGCAGCCAAGACCAGTATTCACCCCTCCACTTT. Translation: CASSQDQYSPLHF.

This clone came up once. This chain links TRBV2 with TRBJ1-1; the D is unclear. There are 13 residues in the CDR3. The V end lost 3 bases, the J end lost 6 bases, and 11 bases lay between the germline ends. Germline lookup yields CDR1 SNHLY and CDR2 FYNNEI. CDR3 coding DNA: TGTGCCAGCAGTGAGACTGCCGGGGCTGAAGCTTTCTTT. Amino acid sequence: CASSETAGAEAFF.

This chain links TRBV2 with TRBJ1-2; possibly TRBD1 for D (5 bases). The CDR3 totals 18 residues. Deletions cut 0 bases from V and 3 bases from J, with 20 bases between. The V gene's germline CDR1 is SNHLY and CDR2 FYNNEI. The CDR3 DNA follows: TGTGCCAGCAGTGAAGCGGCCATATTGACAGAGGCGGACTATGGCTACACCTTC. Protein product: CASSEAAILTEADYGYTF.

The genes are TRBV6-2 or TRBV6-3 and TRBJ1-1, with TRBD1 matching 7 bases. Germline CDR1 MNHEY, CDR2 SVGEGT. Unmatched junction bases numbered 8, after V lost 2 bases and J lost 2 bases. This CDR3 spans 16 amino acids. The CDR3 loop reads CASSYPNGQVNTEAFF. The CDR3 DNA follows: TGTGCCAGCAGTTACCCCAACGGACAGGTAAACACTGAAGCTTTCTTT.

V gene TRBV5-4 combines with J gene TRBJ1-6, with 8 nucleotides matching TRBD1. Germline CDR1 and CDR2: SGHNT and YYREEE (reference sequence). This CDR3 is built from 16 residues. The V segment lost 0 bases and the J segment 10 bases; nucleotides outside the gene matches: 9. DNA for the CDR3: TGTGCCAGCAGCTTGGGTGGGAGGGACAGGTACTCACCCCTCCACTTT. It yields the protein CASSLGGRDRYSPLHF.

In DNA, the CDR3 is TGTGCCAGCAGTTCAACGAACACTGAAGCTTTCTTT. This encodes CASSSTNTEAFF. This chain connects TRBV12-3 or TRBV12-4 to TRBJ1-1; D unclear. V was trimmed by 4 bases and J by 1 base, leaving 4 bases between them. This CDR3 is built from 12 residues.

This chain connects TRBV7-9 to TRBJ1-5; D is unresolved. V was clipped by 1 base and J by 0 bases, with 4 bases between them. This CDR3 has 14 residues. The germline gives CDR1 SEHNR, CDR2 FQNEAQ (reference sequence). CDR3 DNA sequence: TGTGCCAGCAGCTTAGACTATAGCAATCAGCCCCAGCATTTT. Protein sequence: CASSLDYSNQPQHF.

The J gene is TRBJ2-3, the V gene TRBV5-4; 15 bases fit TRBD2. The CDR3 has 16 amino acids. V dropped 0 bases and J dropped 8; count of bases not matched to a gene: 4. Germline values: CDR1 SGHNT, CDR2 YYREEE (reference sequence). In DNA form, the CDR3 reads TGTGCCAGCAGCTTGGAGGGACTAGCGGGGGGTCGTACGCAGTATTTT. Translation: CASSLEGLAGGRTQYF. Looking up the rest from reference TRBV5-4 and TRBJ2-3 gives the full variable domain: ETGVTQSPTHLIKTRGQQVTLRCSSQSGHNTVSWYQQALGQGPQFIFQYYREEENGRGNFPPRFSGLQFPNYSSELNVNALELDDSALYLCASSLEGLAGGRTQYFGPGTRLTVL.

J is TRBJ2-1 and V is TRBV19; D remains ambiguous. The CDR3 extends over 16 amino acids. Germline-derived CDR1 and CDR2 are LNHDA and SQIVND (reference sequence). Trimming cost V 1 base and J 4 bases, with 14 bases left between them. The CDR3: CASSIVGVGAYNEQFF. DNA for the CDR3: TGTGCCAGTAGTATAGTTGGGGTAGGCGCATACAATGAGCAGTTCTTC.

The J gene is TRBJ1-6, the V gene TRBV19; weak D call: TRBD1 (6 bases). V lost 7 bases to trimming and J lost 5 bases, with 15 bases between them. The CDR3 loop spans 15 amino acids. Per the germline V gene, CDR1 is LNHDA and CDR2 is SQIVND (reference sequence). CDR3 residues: CASIGDNRNNSPLHF. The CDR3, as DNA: TGTGCCAGTATCGGGGACAACAGAAATAATTCACCCCTCCACTTT.